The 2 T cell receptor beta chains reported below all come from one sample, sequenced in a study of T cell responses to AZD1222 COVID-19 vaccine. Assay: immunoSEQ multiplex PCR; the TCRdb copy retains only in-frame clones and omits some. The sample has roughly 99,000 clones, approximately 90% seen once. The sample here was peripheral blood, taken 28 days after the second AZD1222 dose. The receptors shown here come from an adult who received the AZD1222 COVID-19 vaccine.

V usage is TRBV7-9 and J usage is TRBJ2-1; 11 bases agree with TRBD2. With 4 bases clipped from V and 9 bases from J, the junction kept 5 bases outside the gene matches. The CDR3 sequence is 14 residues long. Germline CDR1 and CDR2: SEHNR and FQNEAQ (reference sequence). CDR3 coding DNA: TGTGCCAGCAGCTGGGCCGGGACTAGCGGTGAGCAGTTCTTC. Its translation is CASSWAGTSGEQFF.

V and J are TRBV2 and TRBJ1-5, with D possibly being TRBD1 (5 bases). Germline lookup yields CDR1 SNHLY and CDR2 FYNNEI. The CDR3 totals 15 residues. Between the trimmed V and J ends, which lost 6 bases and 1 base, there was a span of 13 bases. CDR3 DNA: TGTGCCAGCAGCCCCCAGGGAAACAGCAATCAGCCCCAGCATTTT. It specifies CASSPQGNSNQPQHF.